The clone carrying this T cell receptor beta chain was counted many times. No antigen is known for it. The CDR3 end falls 3 residues outside the read, so it is completed with the germline J gene. Other DNA sequences in this sample translate to the same CDR3. The junction had 1 base not matched to a gene; V was cut back by 4 bases and J by 3 bases. CDR3 length: 14 amino acids. The germline V gene encodes CDR1 LNHDA and CDR2 SQIVND (reference sequence). The source of the sample is a study of T cell clonality in common variable immunodeficiency. General observations from the study: Reportedly, TCR beta sequences from common variable immunodeficiency showed fewer deletions and N-nucleotide insertions. Shared TCRbeta clones were fewer between CVID subjects than controls. Authors noted CVID clonality's cause needs subpopulation repertoire sequencing. TCRbeta clonality was increased in CVID versus healthy controls.

Some clones are missing from TCRdb's copy, which holds only in-frame ones; the method was immunoSEQ multiplex PCR. Sampling found about 32,000 clones, none seen once. The chain links TRBV19 to TRBJ1-3; 9 bases are a match to TRBD1. This receptor was obtained from a person between 18 and 75 years old in good health. The sample taken for sequencing was peripheral blood mononuclear cells. CDR3 sequence: CASSRTGDGNTIYF. The part of the CDR3 DNA that was read is TGTGCCAGTAGTAGGACAGGGGATGGAAACACC.